This T cell receptor beta chain was found in a study of CD8+ T cells in alopecia areata. Study overall: Treated patients were given oral tofacitinib, which was dosed at 5 to 10 mg twice daily. Scoring of severity for treated patients was based on percentage of affected scalp area. General study results and limits: Affected scalp, especially in alopecia totalis/universalis, had a higher clonality than normal scalp did.

TCR sequencing used cDNA made by reverse transcription of extracted RNA. Assay used: immunoSEQ multiplex PCR; TCRdb lists only in-frame clones, some missing. The sample records under 150,000 clones, 50% to 55% being singletons. The CDR3 runs to 13 residues. Between the trimmed V and J ends, which lost 4 bases and 5 bases, there was a span of 13 bases. CDR1 and CDR2 (germline): SGHRS, YFSETQ. This clone was detected only a few times. Its antigen is as yet unknown. This sample's treatment: oral pan-JAK inhibitor, 5-10 mg twice daily. The chain couples TRBV5-1 to TRBJ2-7, with D perhaps matching TRBD2 (6 bases). The sample here was CD4+ T cells sorted from blood, taken at week 4, from a patient treated with tofacitinib. The TCR sequence derives from a human donor with alopecia areata. CDR3 in amino acids: CASSHGGFNEQYF. DNA for the CDR3: TGCGCCAGCAGCCACGGGGGATTCAACGAGCAGTACTTC.